The 27 T cell receptor beta chains in this list originate from one sample, sequenced in a study of T cell responses to AZD1222 COVID-19 vaccine. Sequencing used immunoSEQ multiplex PCR; TCRdb keeps in-frame clones, though not all of them. In the table there are 90,000 to 150,000 clones, around 87% of which are singletons. Sequences were derived from peripheral blood, sampled on day 0 of AZD1222 vaccination. These receptors came from an adult in good health.

The V and J genes are TRBV4-1 and TRBJ2-7; 7 nucleotides align to TRBD1. There are 15 residues in the CDR3. Trimming took 6 bases from V and 3 from J; bases not matched to a gene: 11. Germline V CDR1 and CDR2: MGHRA, YSYEKL. The CDR3 loop reads CASSQGDGGFYEQYF. The CDR3 DNA reads TGCGCCAGCAGTCAGGGGGACGGAGGATTCTACGAGCAGTACTTC.

The chain recombines TRBV5-1 with TRBJ2-2; 9 bases align to TRBD1. With 4 bases clipped from V and 6 bases from J, the junction kept 4 bases outside the gene matches. CDR3 length: 14 amino acids. CDR1 and CDR2 from the germline V gene are SGHRS and YFSETQ. The CDR3 DNA sequence: TGCGCCAGCAGCCGGACAGGGGAACCCGGGGAGCTGTTTTTT. Translation gives CASSRTGEPGELFF.

This chain connects TRBV30 to TRBJ1-1, with a possible D match to TRBD1 (6 bases). The CDR3 consists of 14 residues. CDR1 and CDR2 (germline): GTSNPN, SVGIG (reference sequence). V lost 3 bases, J lost 1 base, and 12 bases lay in between. DNA of the CDR3: TGTGCCTGGAGCGCCCTGGGACAGAACACTGAAGCTTTCTTT. It yields the protein CAWSALGQNTEAFF.

The chain employs TRBV19 and TRBJ2-7; D is perhaps TRBD2 (5 bases). Germline V gene sequence: CDR1 LNHDA, CDR2 SQIVND (reference sequence). V lost 7 bases, J lost 2 bases, and 18 bases lay in between. This CDR3 is 15 amino acids long. DNA of the CDR3: TGTGCCAGTAACCGAGGTCTGGAGGCGCCCTACGAGCAGTACTTC. It is translated as CASNRGLEAPYEQYF. Full variable domain (rest looked up from reference TRBV19 and TRBJ2-7): DGGITQSPKYLFRKEGQNVTLSCEQNLNHDAMYWYRQDPGQGLRLIYYSQIVNDFQKGDIAEGYSVSREKKESFPLTVTSAQKNPTAFYLCASNRGLEAPYEQYFGPGTRLTVT.

The CDR3 DNA is TGTGCCTGGAGTGGGGGGAGGGTCAGACCCTACGAGCAGTACTTC. Encoded protein: CAWSGGRVRPYEQYF. V is TRBV30 and J is TRBJ2-7, with TRBD2 matching over 7 bases. The CDR3 consists of 15 residues. Germline CDR1 reads GTSNPN; CDR2 reads SVGIG (reference sequence). After removal of 1 base from V and 2 bases from J, the junction contained 8 bases not matched to a gene.

This clone was seen once. The genes are TRBV7-3 and TRBJ2-3; TRBD2 aligns across 7 bases. Germline V gene data show CDR1 as SGHTA and CDR2 as FQGTGA. The ends lost 11 bases at V and 1 base at J; junction bases unmatched: 9. The CDR3 covers 14 residues. In nucleotides, the CDR3 is TGTGCCGGAAGGGGAGGGGTTGGCACAGATACGCAGTATTTT. This gives the protein CAGRGGVGTDTQYF.

The chain is built from TRBV18 and TRBJ1-4; TRBD1 matches 7 bases. The CDR3 is 18 amino acids. Germline loops: CDR1 KGHSH, CDR2 LQKENI. Trimming removed 3 bases from V and 2 bases from J; junction bases left unmatched: 12. The CDR3 DNA is TGTGCCAGCTCACCCCGGGACAGTTTGCTTTGGACTAATGAAAAACTGTTTTTT. This encodes CASSPRDSLLWTNEKLFF.

V and J are TRBV30 and TRBJ2-1, with D maybe TRBD1 (5 bases). Germline V gives CDR1 GTSNPN, CDR2 SVGIG (reference sequence). Trimming removed 7 bases at V and 6 bases at J, with 13 bases between. The CDR3 totals 12 residues. This CDR3 reads CASSRVANEQFF. CDR3 DNA sequence: TGTGCCTCTTCCAGGGTTGCCAATGAGCAGTTCTTC.

CDR3 in DNA: TGTGCCAGCAGTCTTCATGGCGTGATGAACACTGAAGCTTTCTTT. It translates to CASSLHGVMNTEAFF. V usage is TRBV6-6 and J usage is TRBJ1-1, with D hard to call. CDR1 and CDR2 from the germline V gene are MNHNY and SVGAGI (reference sequence). CDR3 size: 15 residues. V dropped 5 bases and J dropped 0 bases, with 13 bases sitting between them.

V gene TRBV9 combines with J gene TRBJ2-2; 10 bases fit TRBD2. V gave up 3 bases and J gave up 2 bases; unmatched junction bases: 7. Germline V gives CDR1 SGDLS, CDR2 YYNGEE. The length of the CDR3 is 17 residues. The CDR3 region is CASSARSGRTNTGELFF. The CDR3 DNA reads as TGTGCCAGCAGCGCGCGTAGCGGGAGGACTAACACCGGGGAGCTGTTTTTT.

This chain links TRBV4-3 with TRBJ1-5, with a tentative D call TRBD1 (5 bases). Trimming removed 0 bases at V and 2 bases at J, with 17 bases between. In germline, CDR1 is LGHNA, CDR2 YSLEER. This CDR3 is built from 18 residues. The CDR3 sequence is CASSQEVGKGYRNQPQHF. CDR3 coding DNA: TGCGCCAGCAGCCAAGAGGTGGGGAAGGGGTACCGCAATCAGCCCCAGCATTTT.

Points on this clone: At the DNA level, this CDR3 is encoded by other sequences in the same sample as well. This chain connects TRBV18 to TRBJ1-6, with 7 bases matching TRBD1. The ends lost 1 base at V and 5 bases at J; junction bases unmatched: 2. The germline gives CDR1 KGHSH, CDR2 LQKENI. CDR3 length equals 15 residues. CDR3 loop: CASSPLGTDNSPLHF. The CDR3 DNA reads as TGTGCCAGCTCACCACTCGGGACAGATAATTCACCCCTCCACTTT.

The CDR3 sequence: CASSIRLTYEQYF. CDR3 nucleotide sequence: TGTGCCAGCAGTATTAGACTAACCTACGAGCAGTACTTC. The chain combines TRBV6-2 or TRBV6-3 with TRBJ2-7; TRBD2 is a possible D gene (5 bases). Germline CDR1 MNHEY, CDR2 SVGEGT. V dropped 5 bases and J dropped 2 bases, with 10 bases sitting between them. The CDR3 is made up of 13 amino acids.

The V and J genes are TRBV4-3 and TRBJ2-5; the D gene is possibly TRBD1 (6 bases). The CDR3 extends over 16 amino acids. The germline V gene has CDR1 LGHNA and CDR2 YSLEER. Trimming took off 0 bases at V and 2 bases at J, with 13 bases between the two ends. The CDR3 DNA reads TGCGCCAGCAGCCAAGAAGGAACAGGGAGTCAAGAGACCCAGTACTTC. Its protein is CASSQEGTGSQETQYF.

The chain has TRBV5-4 and TRBJ1-2; tentative D call: TRBD1 (6 bases). This CDR3 is 13 amino acids long. The germline CDR1 and CDR2 sequences are SGHNT and YYREEE (reference sequence). Deletions cut 8 bases from V and 1 base from J, with 12 bases between. The CDR3 region is CASGQMINYGYTF. The DNA for the CDR3 is TGTGCCAGTGGACAGATGATTAACTATGGCTACACCTTC.

The chain has TRBV19 and TRBJ1-2; perhaps TRBD1 as D (6 bases). V lost 5 bases and J 8 bases, leaving 9 bases between the germline ends. CDR3 length: 11 amino acids. In germline, CDR1 is LNHDA, CDR2 SQIVND (reference sequence). The DNA of the CDR3 is TGTGCCAGTAGTCGGCAGGGGGGCTACACCTTC. Amino acids: CASSRQGGYTF.

The J gene is TRBJ2-1, the V gene TRBV3-1 (or the pseudogene TRBV3-2); the match to TRBD2 covers 16 bases. With V trimmed by 2 bases and J by 7 bases, 8 bases remained unmatched. The CDR3 extends over 18 amino acids. Germline assignment: CDR1 LGHDT and CDR2 YNNKEL (reference sequence). This CDR3 reads CASSQRGLAGGPRNEQFF. The CDR3, as DNA: TGTGCCAGCAGCCAAAGGGGACTAGCGGGAGGGCCGAGGAATGAGCAGTTCTTC.

The chain recombines TRBV19 with TRBJ1-2, with 9 bases matching TRBD1. The CDR3 contains 18 residues. V shed 7 bases, J shed 8 bases, and the junction held 23 bases outside the gene matches. Germline values: CDR1 LNHDA, CDR2 SQIVND (reference sequence). Here the CDR3 reads CASTKGQGNPVILGGYTF. CDR3 coding DNA: TGTGCCAGTACCAAGGGACAGGGCAATCCTGTGATACTAGGAGGCTACACCTTC.

The chain links TRBV12-3 or TRBV12-4 to TRBJ2-7, with 8 bases identical to TRBD2. The CDR3 is 13 amino acids. The V segment lost 5 bases and the J segment 5 bases; nucleotides outside the gene matches: 5. The DNA for the CDR3 is TGTGCCAGCAGTCCTCGGCGGGGGGACGAGCAGTACTTC. Its protein is CASSPRRGDEQYF.

The chain combines TRBV3-1 (or the pseudogene TRBV3-2) with TRBJ2-7, with TRBD1 identical over 7 bases. This CDR3 spans 14 amino acids. Germline lookup yields CDR1 LGHDT and CDR2 YNNKEL (reference sequence). The J segment lost 4 bases and the V segment lost 2 bases, leaving 5 bases of the junction unmatched. CDR3 coding DNA: TGTGCCAGCAGCCAACTGACAGGGAGATACGAGCAGTACTTC. Encoded protein: CASSQLTGRYEQYF.

The chain employs TRBV4-2 and TRBJ1-4, with a weak D call TRBD1 (6 bases). The V and J ends lost 0 bases and 7 bases respectively, with 15 bases between them. The CDR3 consists of 16 residues. Germline assignment: CDR1 LGHNA and CDR2 YNFKEQ. The CDR3 DNA reads TGTGCCAGCAGCCAAGAAGGAAGTACAGGGACTGAAAAACTGTTTTTT. Amino acid sequence: CASSQEGSTGTEKLFF.

This clone showed up just a few times. This chain joins TRBV14 and TRBJ1-2; tentatively, D is TRBD1 (5 bases). CDR1 and CDR2 from the germline V gene are SGHDN and FVKESK. The CDR3 runs 15 residues. Trimming removed 4 bases at V and 0 bases at J, with 12 bases between. The CDR3: CASSPQMDTNYGYTF. CDR3 in DNA: TGTGCCAGCAGCCCCCAGATGGACACTAACTATGGCTACACCTTC.

The chain carries TRBV5-6 and TRBJ2-7; 8 positions match TRBD1. CDR3 length equals 15 residues. The germline V gene encodes CDR1 SGHDT and CDR2 YYEEEE. Germline trimming cut 3 bases from V and 4 bases from J; bases unmatched to any gene: 9. The CDR3, as DNA: TGTGCCAGCAGCTCGTCCCCAGGGGGCCGGTACGAGCAGTACTTC. Amino acids: CASSSSPGGRYEQYF.

The rearrangement links TRBV15 to TRBJ2-1, with D tentatively TRBD2 (5 bases). Germline V gives CDR1 LNHNV, CDR2 YYDKDF (reference sequence). V shed 0 bases and J shed 6 bases, with 12 bases lying between them. CDR3 length: 15 residues. For the CDR3, the DNA is TGTGCCACCAGCAGAGAGGGCCTGGCGGGCAATGAGCAGTTCTTC. Protein: CATSREGLAGNEQFF. The entire variable domain, with the rest obtained from reference TRBV15 and TRBJ2-1, is as follows: DAMVIQNPRYQVTQFGKPVTLSCSQTLNHNVMYWYQQKSSQAPKLLFHYYDKDFNNEADTPDNFQSRRPNTSFCFLDIRSPGLGDTAMYLCATSREGLAGNEQFFGPGTRLTVL.

V is TRBV29-1 and J is TRBJ2-7, with 8 bases fitting TRBD1. J lost 3 bases, V lost 5 bases, and 3 bases had no gene match. CDR1 SQVTM and CDR2 ANQGSEA come from the germline V gene. The CDR3 length is 12 residues. The CDR3 protein is CSVNTGGYEQYF. The CDR3 DNA follows: TGCAGCGTTAACACAGGGGGCTACGAGCAGTACTTC.

The chain joins TRBV28 to TRBJ2-7; 7 bases agree with TRBD1. Germline-derived CDR1 and CDR2 are MDHEN and SYDVKM. The CDR3 is 14 residues long. The V segment lost 7 bases and the J segment 6 bases; nucleotides outside the gene matches: 12. CDR3 sequence: CASKPQNRGGEQYF. In DNA form, the CDR3 reads TGTGCCAGCAAACCACAGAACAGGGGCGGCGAGCAGTACTTC.

A single count supports this clone. V usage is TRBV7-2 and J usage is TRBJ1-4; the D gene is possibly TRBD1 (5 bases). Per the germline V gene, CDR1 is SGHTA and CDR2 is FQGNSA. The CDR3 loop spans 16 amino acids. V was clipped by 2 bases and J by 7 bases, with 17 bases between them. CDR3 sequence: CASSLLGRRGGEKLFF. The CDR3 DNA follows: TGTGCCAGCAGCTTACTCGGACGCCGGGGGGGTGAAAAACTGTTTTTT.